This T cell receptor beta chain was captured by sequencing in a study of early T cells in non-severe SARS-CoV-2 infection (dated by TCRdb to the early 2020s). About the full investigation: Because TCR sequencing relied on bulk RNA taken from unsorted whole blood, pairing of alpha and beta chains was not possible. The study at large found these results: VDJdb matching was skewed toward anti-spike CD8 responses, so virus-specific expansions were likely underestimated and private and CD4 specificities were missed.

The library was made by 5' RACE. TCRdb lists the instrument as NextSeq 500. Unique molecular identifiers were attached to individual cDNA molecules in the TCR library protocol so that sequencing error and PCR bias could be corrected. Both TCR alpha and beta chains were sequenced, and tight co-correlation was observed between alpha and beta sequence abundances in each sample. The source study handled its data this way. V gene, J gene and CDR3 annotation of TCR sequences was performed with Decombinator V4. TCRs were defined as expanded if a significant change between any two time points was detected under a Poisson model with p below 0.0001. Abundances of TCRs were expressed as counts per million after normalisation to the total number of TCRs sequenced in each sample. TRAV1-2 paired with TRAJ12, TRAJ20 or TRAJ33 defined MAIT TCRs, while TRAV10 paired with TRAJ18 defined iNKT TCRs. VDJdb, accessed 1 November 2021, was searched for CMV, EBV and SARS-CoV-2 annotated TCRs, excluding TCRs annotated for multiple antigens. The public sequencing data were trimmed at Q25 with fastp and processed into clonotypes with MiXCR by TCRdb, which kept only in-frame beta chains. A single entry per CDR3 protein holds the most common genes and DNA from its merged rows. The V and J calls follow TCRdb's processing rather than the paper's. The sample profile shows tens of thousands of distinct CDR3 sequences; 4% to 5.5% of them were found once. The ten top clones hold about 10% of the sample.

A case-control design nested within a healthcare worker cohort in London, UK, was used, with weekly nasopharyngeal swab PCR tests and blood sampling performed. Healthcare workers were recruited during the week of the UK lockdown, between 23 and 31 March 2020, and followed weekly for up to 16 weeks. As to this clonotype: Its recognized antigen is unknown. No quality values exist for individual bases; no much larger clone is one base distant.

There are 14 amino acids in the CDR3, from cysteine to phenylalanine inclusive. Only the CDR3 portion is preserved as DNA: 42 bases, with reading frame beginning at the first base. The germline V gene (reference sequence) specifies SEHNR as CDR1 and FQNEAQ as CDR2. V is clipped by 6 bases and J by 7 bases, and the sequence between their germline boundaries is 16 bases long. This sequence was found in an adult who was a healthcare worker with PCR-confirmed SARS-CoV-2 infection or an uninfected control (not recorded which). The sample was whole blood. Rearrangement joined TRBV7-9 to TRBJ2-4; possibly the D gene is TRBD2, per 5 matching bases. The nucleotide sequence reads TGTGCCAGCAGTTCAGACGGAGGTGGCAACATTCAGTACTTC. Translated, it gives CASSSDGGGNIQYF.